The 20 T cell receptor beta chains in this list originate from one sample, sequenced in a study of blood T cell repertoires in COVID-19 (dated by TCRdb to the early 2020s). The method was the immunoSEQ multiplex PCR assay. TCRdb limited this immuneACCESS table to in-frame rearrangements with V and J called. A share of clones is missing; checked studies link under half to unresolved V genes, and the rest is unexplained. In this sample the table shows 150,000 to 200,000 clones, under 85% of which occur a single time. The ten top clones hold 7.6% of the sample. Sequencing input: peripheral blood. The receptors come from a woman between 65 and 79 years old with COVID-19, enrolled during active disease.

This chain uses TRBV7-2 with TRBJ1-3, with 11 bases aligning to TRBD1. Losses at the gene ends were 5 bases for V and 4 bases for J; bases not matched to a gene: 7. CDR3 size: 16 residues. Germline CDR1 is SGHTA and CDR2 is FQGNSA. The DNA of the CDR3 is TGTGCCAGCAGCCGCGGGACAGGGGGTTCAGGAAACACCATATATTTT. It is translated as CASSRGTGGSGNTIYF.

The chain has TRBV12-3 or TRBV12-4 and TRBJ1-1, with a tentative D call TRBD1 (5 bases). The V end was cut by 6 bases, the J end by 4 bases, with 9 bases between. The CDR3 spans 12 residues. The CDR3 loop reads CASSGQGTEAFF. For the CDR3, the DNA is TGTGCCAGCAGCGGACAAGGCACTGAAGCTTTCTTT.

This clone was counted once. The J gene is TRBJ2-2, the V gene TRBV27, with D possibly matching TRBD1 (6 bases). Germline loops: CDR1 MNHEY, CDR2 SMNVEV (reference sequence). V was cut by 1 base and J by 3 bases, with 6 bases left in between. CDR3 size: 14 residues. CDR3 nucleotides: TGTGCCAGCAGTTTATACAGGGACACCGGGGAGCTGTTTTTT. This gives the protein CASSLYRDTGELFF.

The chain uses TRBV3-1 (or the pseudogene TRBV3-2) and TRBJ2-4; 7 bases agree with TRBD2. Germline V gene lookup returns CDR1 LGHDT and CDR2 YNNKEL (reference sequence). CDR3 size: 16 residues. With V trimmed by 1 base and J by 2 bases, 5 bases remained unmatched. The CDR3 protein is CASSQVGGVTKNIQYF. The CDR3 nucleotides are TGTGCCAGCAGCCAAGTGGGGGGGGTAACCAAAAACATTCAGTACTTC.

The gene calls are TRBV28 and TRBJ1-2, with D perhaps TRBD1 (5 bases). Germline-derived CDR1 and CDR2 are MDHEN and SYDVKM. Trimming removed 9 bases at V and 7 bases at J, with 21 bases between. CDR3 size: 14 residues. CDR3 region: CASTLRGGVGGYTF. The CDR3 DNA follows: TGTGCCAGTACCTTGCGTGGGGGGGTTGGTGGCTACACCTTC.

This clone was seen a single time. The V and J genes are TRBV19 and TRBJ1-3; D is perhaps TRBD1 (6 bases). Trimming removed 3 bases from V and 0 bases from J, with 9 bases in between. Germline CDR1 reads LNHDA; CDR2 reads SQIVND (reference sequence). The CDR3 is 15 amino acids. Written as DNA, the CDR3 is TGTGCCAGTAGTATCGACAGGCACTCTGGAAACACCATATATTTT. Its protein product is CASSIDRHSGNTIYF.

The genes are TRBV5-1 and TRBJ2-1; 8 bases are a match to TRBD1. Trimming at V came to 4 bases and at J to 6 bases, leaving 6 bases not matched to a gene. This CDR3 is built from 14 residues. The germline V gene encodes CDR1 SGHRS and CDR2 YFSETQ. In nucleotides, the CDR3 is TGCGCCAGCAGCGAGAGTGGACAGGGCAATGAGCAGTTCTTC. Translating gives CASSESGQGNEQFF. The entire variable domain, with the rest obtained from reference TRBV5-1 and TRBJ2-1, is as follows: KAGVTQTPRYLIKTRGQQVTLSCSPISGHRSVSWYQQTPGQGLQFLFEYFSETQRNKGNFPGRFSGRQFSNSRSEMNVSTLELGDSALYLCASSESGQGNEQFFGPGTRLTVL.

The rearrangement uses TRBV7-3 and TRBJ2-5, with TRBD1 identical over 10 bases. V shed 1 base, J shed 4 bases, and the junction held 6 bases outside the gene matches. The CDR3 sequence is 16 residues long. The germline CDR1 and CDR2 sequences are SGHTA and FQGTGA. The CDR3 DNA is TGTGCCAGCAGCTTAAGGGGACAGGGGAGGGGAGAGACCCAGTACTTC. This translates into CASSLRGQGRGETQYF. Full variable domain (remainder filled in from reference TRBV7-3 and TRBJ2-5): GAGVSQTPSNKVTEKGKYVELRCDPISGHTALYWYRQSLGQGPEFLIYFQGTGAADDSGLPNDRFFAVRPEGSVSTLKIQRTERGDSAVYLCASSLRGQGRGETQYFGPGTRLLVL.

The gene calls are TRBV10-3 and TRBJ1-6, with TRBD1 matching 7 bases. The CDR3 loop spans 15 amino acids. Germline assignment: CDR1 ENHRY and CDR2 SYGVKD. The trim removed 6 bases at V and 7 bases at J, leaving 9 bases unmatched. CDR3 protein: CAISLSGQQNSPLHF. Written as DNA, the CDR3 is TGTGCCATCAGCCTCTCGGGACAGCAGAATTCACCCCTCCACTTT.

This chain links TRBV19 with TRBJ1-6; D is perhaps TRBD1 (5 bases). This CDR3 comprises 15 residues. Trimming shortened V by 7 bases and J by 7 bases, and 17 bases separated the two germline ends. The germline CDR1 and CDR2 sequences are LNHDA and SQIVND (reference sequence). The CDR3 nucleotides are TGTGCCAGTACATCCGGATCCAGGGTCAATTCACCCCTCCACTTT. Its protein is CASTSGSRVNSPLHF.

The chain couples TRBV6-6 to TRBJ1-1; the D is unclear. The length of the CDR3 is 13 residues. CDR1 is MNHNY and CDR2 is SVGAGI in the germline V gene (reference sequence). Between the trimmed V and J ends, which lost 5 bases and 0 bases, there was a span of 7 bases. The CDR3 here is CASSPHMNTEAFF. The CDR3 DNA reads as TGTGCCAGCAGTCCACACATGAACACTGAAGCTTTCTTT.

The V and J genes are TRBV28 and TRBJ1-2; D is undetermined. The V gene lost 3 bases and the J gene lost 4 bases, with 15 bases spanning the gap. Looked up from germline, CDR1 is MDHEN and CDR2 is SYDVKM. The CDR3 length is 15 residues. The CDR3 loop reads CASSLGEAGLYGYTF. CDR3 DNA sequence: TGTGCCAGCAGTTTGGGTGAGGCAGGACTCTATGGCTACACCTTC.

The chain joins TRBV12-3 or TRBV12-4 to TRBJ2-4; D not certain. The CDR3 loop spans 11 amino acids. Trimming stripped 6 bases from V and 7 bases from J, with 7 bases between. The CDR3 loop reads CASRQSNIQYF. DNA of the CDR3: TGTGCCAGCAGACAAAGTAACATTCAGTACTTC.

The V gene is TRBV6-5, the J gene TRBJ1-1; possible D gene TRBD1, 5 bases. CDR1 is MNHEY and CDR2 is SVGAGI in the germline V gene. The CDR3 runs 13 residues. V was cut by 0 bases and J by 11 bases, with 13 bases left in between. CDR3 coding DNA: TGTGCCAGCAGTTACTCGAGCTGGGGGGAGGCTTTCTTT. Translated, it gives CASSYSSWGEAFF.

This chain connects TRBV6-2 or TRBV6-3 to TRBJ1-2; D remains ambiguous. The CDR3 consists of 13 residues. The germline V gene has CDR1 MNHEY and CDR2 SVGEGT. V was clipped by 4 bases and J by 7 bases, with 13 bases between them. The CDR3 here is CASSWIGRVGYTF. The CDR3 DNA follows: TGTGCCAGCAGTTGGATAGGGCGGGTTGGCTACACCTTC.

V usage is TRBV7-2 and J usage is TRBJ2-2; TRBD2 matches at 8 bases. The CDR3 totals 15 residues. V dropped 5 bases and J dropped 7; count of bases not matched to a gene: 9. Germline values: CDR1 SGHTA, CDR2 FQGNSA. CDR3 residues: CASSAGGVLVGELFF. As DNA, the CDR3 is TGTGCCAGCAGCGCCGGGGGGGTTCTGGTCGGGGAGCTGTTTTTT. Full variable domain (rest looked up from reference TRBV7-2 and TRBJ2-2): GAGVSQSPSNKVTEKGKDVELRCDPISGHTALYWYRQSLGQGLEFLIYFQGNSAPDKSGLPSDRFSAERTGGSVSTLTIQRTQQEDSAVYLCASSAGGVLVGELFFGEGSRLTVL.

The genes are TRBV5-4 and TRBJ2-2, with 8 bases lining up with TRBD2. The V segment lost 4 bases and the J segment 6 bases; nucleotides outside the gene matches: 14. CDR3 length: 17 amino acids. Germline CDR1 and CDR2: SGHNT and YYREEE (reference sequence). The CDR3, as DNA: TGTGCCAGCAGCCATACGGTTAAAAGCGGGAGTCCCGGGGAGCTGTTTTTT. Its protein is CASSHTVKSGSPGELFF.

The J gene is TRBJ1-3, the V gene TRBV9, with D tentatively TRBD1 (6 bases). Germline CDR1 reads SGDLS; CDR2 reads YYNGEE. CDR3 length equals 14 residues. The V end lost 2 bases, the J end lost 1 base, and 7 bases lay between the germline ends. CDR3 in DNA: TGTGCCAGCAGCGTGACAGGTTCTGGAAACACCATATATTTT. It codes for CASSVTGSGNTIYF. Full variable domain (outside the CDR3, taken from reference TRBV9 and TRBJ1-3): DSGVTQTPKHLITATGQRVTLRCSPRSGDLSVYWYQQSLDQGLQFLIQYYNGEERAKGNILERFSAQQFPDLHSELNLSSLELGDSALYFCASSVTGSGNTIYFGEGSWLTVV.

In DNA form, the CDR3 reads TGTGCCAGCTCCCAGGGGGCGGGCGATCAGCCCCAGCATTTT. Amino acids: CASSQGAGDQPQHF. The chain links TRBV18 to TRBJ1-5; 8 nucleotides agree with TRBD1. V was pared by 6 bases and J by 5 bases, with 6 bases of the junction left unmatched. CDR1 is KGHSH, CDR2 LQKENI, per germline. This CDR3 contains 14 residues.

This rearrangement joins TRBV28 to TRBJ2-5; 8 bases align to TRBD2. The CDR3 sequence is 16 residues long. Germline V lookup: CDR1 MDHEN, CDR2 SYDVKM. The junction had 13 bases not matched to a gene; V was cut back by 6 bases and J by 4 bases. The CDR3 protein is CASSPRGAGVRETQYF. CDR3 in DNA: TGTGCCAGCAGCCCGCGGGGAGCGGGAGTACGAGAGACCCAGTACTTC.